A selection of T cell receptor beta chains follows, all from one sample in a study of blood T cell repertoires in COVID-19. The repertoire was sequenced with immunoSEQ multiplex PCR; TCRdb's copy has only in-frame clones and lacks some. The table has 75,000 to 90,000 clones, just under 80% seen once. Source material: peripheral blood. All receptors derive from a man aged 55 to 69 with COVID-19, enrolled during active disease. CDR3s include the opening cysteine and the closing phenylalanine or tryptophan. The D gene is left open where the match is weak. Clone sizes are given selectively: once, few, many, or a class where the clone is expanded.

clone size: -
D gene: -
V gene: TRBV6-5
J gene: TRBJ2-6
CDR3 DNA: TGTGCCAGCAGTTTTGCGGGCTCTGGGGCCAACGTCCTGACTTTC
CDR3 protein: CASSFAGSGANVLTF

clone size: -
D gene: -
V gene: TRBV29-1
J gene: TRBJ1-3
CDR3 DNA: TGCAGCGTTGCGTTCGCAGGCTCTGGAAACACCATATATTTT
CDR3 protein: CSVAFAGSGNTIYF

clone size: -
D gene: TRBD1
V gene: TRBV9
J gene: TRBJ1-3
CDR3 DNA: TGTGCCAGCAGCTTGCCAGGACAGGCCCCAGGAAACACCATATATTTT
CDR3 protein: CASSLPGQAPGNTIYF

clone size: -
D gene: TRBD2
V gene: TRBV7-2
J gene: TRBJ2-3
CDR3 DNA: TGTGCCAGCGAGATAGCGGGAGGCATAGATACGCAGTATTTT
CDR3 protein: CASEIAGGIDTQYF

clone size: -
D gene: TRBD1
V gene: TRBV6-5
J gene: TRBJ1-4
CDR3 DNA: TGTGCCAGCAGTCGGGGACAGGTTAATGAAAAACTGTTTTTT
CDR3 protein: CASSRGQVNEKLFF

clone size: few
D gene: -
V gene: TRBV4-2
J gene: TRBJ2-1
CDR3 DNA: TGTGCCAGCAGCCAATCTGGCGGGCGCCACAATGAGCAGTTCTTC
CDR3 protein: CASSQSGGRHNEQFF

clone size: -
D gene: TRBD2
V gene: TRBV4-1
J gene: TRBJ2-7
CDR3 DNA: TGCGCCAGCAGCCCAGGGACAGTGAATGCAGGGGCTAGCGGGGGGGAATACGAGCAGTACTTC
CDR3 protein: CASSPGTVNAGASGGEYEQYF

clone size: -
D gene: -
V gene: TRBV2
J gene: TRBJ1-4
CDR3 DNA: TGTGCCAGCAGTATAACCCGGAGGACTAATGAAAAACTGTTTTTT
CDR3 protein: CASSITRRTNEKLFF

clone size: -
D gene: -
V gene: TRBV4-1
J gene: TRBJ1-1
CDR3 DNA: TGCGCCAGCAGCCCGACGCTTGACAGTCGAGGCACTGAAGCTTTCTTT
CDR3 protein: CASSPTLDSRGTEAFF

clone size: -
D gene: -
V gene: TRBV5-4
J gene: TRBJ2-5
CDR3 DNA: TGTGCCAGCAGCTTGGGTAGCATTGAGACCCAGTACTTC
CDR3 protein: CASSLGSIETQYF

clone size: -
D gene: TRBD1
V gene: TRBV6-5
J gene: TRBJ1-1
CDR3 DNA: TGTGCCAGCAGAGACAGGGTGAACACTGAAGCTTTCTTT
CDR3 protein: CASRDRVNTEAFF

clone size: -
D gene: TRBD2
V gene: TRBV18
J gene: TRBJ2-1
CDR3 DNA: TGTGCCAGCTCACCGACCGGGACTAGCAGAAATGAGCAGTTCTTC
CDR3 protein: CASSPTGTSRNEQFF

clone size: -
D gene: TRBD2
V gene: TRBV5-4
J gene: TRBJ2-4
CDR3 DNA: TGTGCCAGCAGCTTGGTTCCCGGATTACTAGCGGGAGGAAACATTCAGTACTTC
CDR3 protein: CASSLVPGLLAGGNIQYF

clone size: -
D gene: -
V gene: TRBV11-3
J gene: TRBJ2-1
CDR3 DNA: TGTGCCAGCAGCTTAAGAATAGGGAGCTCGGGGAATGAGCAGTTCTTC
CDR3 protein: CASSLRIGSSGNEQFF

clone size: -
D gene: TRBD2
V gene: TRBV6-5
J gene: TRBJ2-2
CDR3 DNA: TGTGCCAGCAGTATGACTAGCGGGATTGACGGGGAGCTGTTTTTT
CDR3 protein: CASSMTSGIDGELFF

clone size: -
D gene: -
V gene: TRBV7-3
J gene: TRBJ2-2
CDR3 DNA: TGTGCCAGCAGCTCTTCAGCGTACGCGAACACCGGGGAGCTGTTTTTT
CDR3 protein: CASSSSAYANTGELFF

clone size: once
D gene: TRBD1
V gene: TRBV5-1
J gene: TRBJ1-2
CDR3 DNA: TGCGCCAGCAGCCGATTTACAGGGGGTGAAGGCTACACCTTC
CDR3 protein: CASSRFTGGEGYTF

clone size: -
D gene: -
V gene: TRBV5-1
J gene: TRBJ2-1
CDR3 DNA: TGCGCCAGCAGCTTGGCGGGAGAGACCTACAATGAGCAGTTCTTC
CDR3 protein: CASSLAGETYNEQFF

clone size: -
D gene: TRBD2
V gene: TRBV9
J gene: TRBJ2-1
CDR3 DNA: TGTGCCAGCAGCCCTGAGACCGGGACTAGCGTGTACAATGAGCAGTTCTTC
CDR3 protein: CASSPETGTSVYNEQFF

clone size: -
D gene: TRBD2
V gene: TRBV5-4
J gene: TRBJ2-2
CDR3 DNA: TGTGCCAGCAGCTTGGCTAGCGGGGGAGCCACCGGGGAGCTGTTTTTT
CDR3 protein: CASSLASGGATGELFF

clone size: -
D gene: -
V gene: TRBV20-1
J gene: TRBJ2-1
CDR3 DNA: TGCAGTGCCCAGGGAGGTGGTGAGCAGTTCTTC
CDR3 protein: CSAQGGGEQFF

clone size: -
D gene: TRBD1
V gene: TRBV30
J gene: TRBJ1-6
CDR3 DNA: TGTGCCTGGAGCCCCGGGACAGGGGCGAATAATTCACCCCTCCACTTT
CDR3 protein: CAWSPGTGANNSPLHF

clone size: -
D gene: -
V gene: TRBV6-5
J gene: TRBJ2-5
CDR3 DNA: TGTGCCAGCAGTTCAGGCCCCAAAACAGTCCAAGAGACCCAGTACTTC
CDR3 protein: CASSSGPKTVQETQYF

clone size: -
D gene: -
V gene: TRBV4-2
J gene: TRBJ1-2
CDR3 DNA: TGTGCCAGCAGCCAACCAAAACAGGGTAACTATGGCTACACCTTC
CDR3 protein: CASSQPKQGNYGYTF

clone size: -
D gene: -
V gene: TRBV7-9
J gene: TRBJ2-3
CDR3 DNA: TGTGCCAGCAGCTTAGTCGGGAGTGGAGATACGCAGTATTTT
CDR3 protein: CASSLVGSGDTQYF

clone size: -
D gene: -
V gene: TRBV5-8
J gene: TRBJ2-1
CDR3 DNA: TGTGCCAGCAGCTTGGGGCCCGGGCGCGGGCGGCAGTTCTTC
CDR3 protein: CASSLGPGRGRQFF

clone size: once
D gene: -
V gene: TRBV19
J gene: TRBJ1-1
CDR3 DNA: TGTGCCAGTAGTCTCACAGGGACCCCGAACACTGAAGCTTTCTTT
CDR3 protein: CASSLTGTPNTEAFF